This T cell receptor beta chain was sequenced for a study of OX40 agonist ivuxolimab in advanced cancers. Study-level background: Patients received the agonistic anti-OX40 (CD134) antibody ivuxolimab.

Regarding the study as a whole: The study observed clonal expansion of CD4+ and CD8+ blood T cells by week 6 at 0.1 to 3.0 mg/kg. The mean number of expanded clones was higher in CD8+ T cells than in CD4+. Partial responders dosed at 0.1-3.0 mg/kg displayed clonal expansion ranking among the lowest.

Some clones are missing from TCRdb's copy, which holds only in-frame ones; the method was immunoSEQ multiplex PCR. This table has under 85,000 clones, 85% to 90% appearing once. Regarding this clone: Its antigen remains unidentified.

This CDR3 has 13 amino acids. J lost 4 bases, V lost 11 bases, and 8 bases had no gene match. Germline CDR1 and CDR2: SNHLY and FYNNEI. The sequence derives from an adult with an advanced solid tumor such as melanoma, head and neck, liver or kidney cancer. The sample here was CD4+ or CD8+ T cells sorted from blood, taken in a trial of the OX40 agonist ivuxolimab. The V and J genes are TRBV2 and TRBJ1-5, with 7 bases matching TRBD1. The CDR3 loop reads CAGGTVSNQPQHF. CDR3 sequence (DNA): TGTGCCGGGGGGACAGTTTCGAATCAGCCCCAGCATTTT. The complete variable domain, with remaining parts taken from reference TRBV2 and TRBJ1-5, reads EPEVTQTPSHQVTQMGQEVILRCVPISNHLYFYWYRQILGQKVEFLVSFYNNEISEKSEIFDDQFSVERPDGSNFTLKIRSTKLEDSAMYFCAGGTVSNQPQHFGDGTRLSIL.